This entry concerns a single T cell receptor beta chain. Sequencing used immunoSEQ multiplex PCR; TCRdb keeps in-frame clones, though not all of them. The table lists 30,000 to 40,000 clones, 90% to 95% of them singletons. The CDR3 contains 15 residues. The trim removed 1 base at V and 2 bases at J, leaving 1 base unmatched. Looked up from germline, CDR1 is SEHNR and CDR2 is FQNEAQ (reference sequence). The sample is drawn from a study of T cell changes during pregnancy in multiple sclerosis. The chain combines TRBV7-9 with TRBJ2-4, with TRBD1 matching 8 bases. Sequenced material: CD8+ T cells from peripheral blood mononuclear cells, taken in the third trimester of pregnancy. The receptor was isolated from a female donor with multiple sclerosis, enrolled in a pregnancy study. In DNA form, the CDR3 reads TGTGCCAGCAGCTTAGGGACAGGGCCCAAAAACATTCAGTACTTC. This encodes CASSLGTGPKNIQYF.